This T cell receptor beta chain emerged from a study of T cell repertoires in cytomegalovirus infection. Germline assignment: CDR1 SGHTA and CDR2 FQGNSA. This CDR3 has 18 amino acids. V was clipped by 2 bases and J by 2 bases; unmatched bases: 6. TCRdb processed the reads anew with MiXCR; each CDR3 protein has one entry. The repertoire holds 160,000 or so distinct CDR3 sequences, 20% to 25% seen once, with about 25% in the top ten. Turning to this clonotype: Its antigen is unidentified.

The specimen was CD8+ T cells from cultured PBMCs, collected from culture after CMV antigen stimulation. The chain joins TRBV7-2 to TRBJ2-1, with 13 bases that match TRBD2. This clonotype originated in a human donor in good health (CMV status not recorded). Some clones in this sample may be carry-over from other donors' samples. The CDR3 DNA follows: TGTGCCAGCAGCTTAACTAGCGGGGGGGCCCGGGCCTACAATGAGCAGTTCTTC. Protein product: CASSLTSGGARAYNEQFF.